This record looks at one TCR beta chain sequence and its context. This clonotype has a handful of counts. The antigen this receptor binds is unknown. Qualities for individual bases were not recorded, and no much larger clone is one base off. To demonstrate the VDJtools post-analysis software, TCR beta repertoires were profiled from the peripheral blood of more than ten young patients with multiple sclerosis. Multiple sclerosis patients were children and adolescents aged about 6 to 15 years. This sample is drawn from a study of post-analysis software for immune sequencing data (dated by TCRdb to about 2015). Turning to the overall study: The recorded disease courses included relapsing-remitting, secondary progressive and progressive-relapsing multiple sclerosis, and some patients had no subtype annotation. Patient repertoires were compared against roughly 10 previously published healthy control repertoires from donors aged about 6 to 28 years. A subset of samples was prepared in parallel using single-end sample barcoding, then pooled and co-amplified after Illumina adapter ligation. Results and caveats for the whole study, not just this receptor: The multiple sclerosis patient group was slightly younger than the control group. Patients showed significantly higher frequencies than controls for five TRBV segments, among them TRBV5-6, TRBV5-1 and TRBV20-1. Multiple sclerosis patients had significantly lower normalized Chao1 diversity than controls, a result that suggests substantial peripheral T-cell clonal expansion. When samples were clustered directly using the F measure, samples prepared in the same batch co-clustered strongly, which prompted a batch-effect correction.

Library creation used PCR. Reads for this sample came from an Illumina HiSeq 2500. To reduce PCR and sequencing biases, unique molecular identifiers were built into the TCR beta cDNA libraries. About 500,000 cDNA molecules were obtained per 1 to 10 million input T cells, so each molecule approximated one T cell. The patient libraries were prepared and sequenced with the same protocol used for the earlier healthy control dataset. Samples belonging to the same batch were prepared together, multiplexed and sequenced on a shared HiSeq lane. For the original study's pipeline: Raw barcoded reads were processed with MIGEC, and single-read molecular identifier groups were discarded before consensus assembly and CDR3 extraction. VDJtools was used for post-analysis of the clonotype tables, with diversity normalized by down-sampling every dataset to the smallest sample size. To correct batch-related cross-sample contamination, repertoire overlap clustering matched CDR3 amino acid sequences but not nucleotide sequences. TCRdb took the public reads, trimmed them with fastp at Q25, ran MiXCR for clone calling and kept in-frame beta chains. Identical CDR3 protein sequences are pooled into one entry, listed with their most common genes and DNA. TCRdb's processing, not the authors' own work, is the source of the V and J calls. Within this sample are hundreds of thousands of distinct CDR3 sequences, with more than 30% of them counted one time only. The ten largest account for 6.5% to 8% of the sample.

Taken from the germline V gene, the CDR1 and CDR2 loops are SQVTM and ANQGSEA. The CDR3 runs 16 amino acids, cysteine and phenylalanine included. Only the CDR3 DNA stays, 48 bases, in frame from base 1. The junction shows trimming of 3 bases on V and 4 bases on J, and the gene matches do not reach 12 bases of it. This TCR came from a girl aged 2 to 10 with multiple sclerosis. The chain couples TRBV29-1 to TRBJ1-2, with TRBD1 matching 9 junction bases. Sequencing was done on a sample of blood. The CDR3 reads as follows: CSVDRRQGVLGYGYTF. The sequence in DNA is TGCAGCGTTGACAGGAGACAGGGGGTGTTGGGCTATGGCTACACCTTC.